A selection of T cell receptor beta chains follows, all from one sample in a study of shared clonotypes between healthy human individuals. The assay was immunoSEQ multiplex PCR, and TCRdb's table has in-frame clones only and misses some. The sample has 470,000 or so clones, about 85% seen once. The specimen sequenced was PBMCs. The receptors were sampled from a woman aged 40 to 49 in good health. Some clones in this sample may be carry-over from other donors' samples. Both conserved end residues are part of each CDR3. The D gene is left open where the match is weak. Rows give clone size only sometimes, using once, few, many, or a class for an expanded clone.

v_call: TRBV18
clone_size: -
j_call: TRBJ2-5
d_call: -
cdr3_aa: CASSEVETQYF
cdr3_nt: TGTGCCAGCTCAGAAGTGGAGACCCAGTACTTC

v_call: TRBV28
clone_size: -
j_call: TRBJ1-1
d_call: TRBD1
cdr3_aa: CASRTGTDSRGAFF
cdr3_nt: TGTGCCAGCAGAACGGGGACAGATTCCCGAGGGGCTTTCTTT

v_call: TRBV7-9
clone_size: -
j_call: TRBJ2-5
d_call: TRBD2
cdr3_aa: CASLARGLGETQYF
cdr3_nt: TGTGCCAGCCTCGCGCGGGGGTTGGGAGAGACCCAGTACTTC

v_call: TRBV18
clone_size: -
j_call: TRBJ2-7
d_call: TRBD2
cdr3_aa: CASSDPGLAGVFATLHEQYF
cdr3_nt: TGTGCCAGCTCAGATCCGGGACTAGCGGGAGTATTCGCCACTCTCCACGAGCAGTACTTC

v_call: TRBV28
clone_size: -
j_call: TRBJ2-2
d_call: -
cdr3_aa: CASSPPTGNTGELFF
cdr3_nt: TGTGCCAGCAGTCCCCCGACAGGAAACACCGGGGAGCTGTTTTTT

v_call: TRBV10-3
clone_size: -
j_call: TRBJ2-2
d_call: -
cdr3_aa: CAISDPAGNTGELFF
cdr3_nt: TGTGCCATCAGTGATCCAGCGGGTAACACCGGGGAGCTGTTTTTT

v_call: TRBV4-2
clone_size: -
j_call: TRBJ2-7
d_call: -
cdr3_aa: CASSQVWAFQVHEQYF
cdr3_nt: TGTGCCAGCAGCCAAGTGTGGGCGTTTCAGGTCCACGAGCAGTACTTC

v_call: TRBV30
clone_size: -
j_call: TRBJ2-3
d_call: -
cdr3_aa: CAWSVLPQYF
cdr3_nt: TGTGCCTGGAGTGTGCTACCGCAGTATTTT

v_call: TRBV7-9
clone_size: -
j_call: TRBJ2-7
d_call: TRBD1
cdr3_aa: CASSLRTGDGEQYF
cdr3_nt: TGTGCCAGCAGCCTCAGGACAGGGGACGGCGAGCAGTACTTC

v_call: TRBV30
clone_size: -
j_call: TRBJ2-2
d_call: TRBD2
cdr3_aa: CAWSDPARGGGGELFF
cdr3_nt: TGTGCCTGGAGCGACCCGGCGCGGGGGGGTGGCGGGGAGCTGTTTTTT

v_call: TRBV30
clone_size: once
j_call: TRBJ1-6
d_call: -
cdr3_aa: CAFRGGTYNSPLHF
cdr3_nt: TGTGCCTTCCGCGGGGGGACCTATAATTCACCCCTCCACTTT

v_call: TRBV21-1
clone_size: -
j_call: TRBJ2-5
d_call: -
cdr3_aa: CASSAWWDRPQETRYF
cdr3_nt: TGTGCCAGCAGCGCCTGGTGGGACAGACCGCAAGAGACCCGGTACTTC

v_call: TRBV5-6
clone_size: -
j_call: TRBJ2-7
d_call: -
cdr3_aa: CASSFLGTNSYEQYF
cdr3_nt: TGTGCCAGCAGCTTTTTGGGAACGAACTCCTACGAGCAGTACTTC

v_call: TRBV6-1
clone_size: -
j_call: TRBJ2-7
d_call: TRBD2
cdr3_aa: CASSEGRTSGRPSYEQYF
cdr3_nt: TGTGCCAGCAGTGAAGGAAGGACTAGCGGGAGGCCGTCCTACGAGCAGTACTTC

v_call: TRBV27
clone_size: -
j_call: TRBJ2-7
d_call: TRBD2
cdr3_aa: CASSFRTGRAWYEQYF
cdr3_nt: TGTGCCAGCAGTTTCCGGACGGGGAGGGCCTGGTACGAGCAGTACTTC

v_call: TRBV4-1
clone_size: -
j_call: TRBJ1-1
d_call: TRBD1
cdr3_aa: CASSQPRDRGTEAFF
cdr3_nt: TGCGCCAGCAGCCAACCCCGGGACAGGGGTACTGAAGCTTTCTTT

v_call: TRBV7-6
clone_size: -
j_call: TRBJ1-1
d_call: -
cdr3_aa: CASKGPTNTEAFF
cdr3_nt: TGTGCCAGTAAGGGCCCGACGAACACTGAAGCTTTCTTT

v_call: TRBV11-2
clone_size: -
j_call: TRBJ2-1
d_call: -
cdr3_aa: CASSLGLQAVNEQFF
cdr3_nt: TGTGCCAGCAGCTTAGGCCTCCAGGCGGTCAATGAGCAGTTCTTC

v_call: TRBV7-9
clone_size: -
j_call: TRBJ2-6
d_call: -
cdr3_aa: CASSPGGASGANVLTF
cdr3_nt: TGTGCCAGCAGCCCGGGGGGCGCCTCTGGGGCCAACGTCCTGACTTTC

v_call: TRBV9
clone_size: many
j_call: TRBJ2-7
d_call: -
cdr3_aa: CASSVIDGYEQYF
cdr3_nt: TGTGCCAGCAGCGTGATTGATGGTTACGAGCAGTACTTC

v_call: TRBV28
clone_size: -
j_call: TRBJ2-7
d_call: -
cdr3_aa: CASSKRRGYEQYF
cdr3_nt: TGTGCCAGCAGCAAGAGGCGGGGCTACGAGCAGTACTTC

v_call: TRBV29-1
clone_size: -
j_call: TRBJ1-1
d_call: -
cdr3_aa: CTPMNTEAFF
cdr3_nt: TGCACTCCAATGAACACTGAAGCTTTCTTT

v_call: TRBV5-3
clone_size: -
j_call: TRBJ2-7
d_call: -
cdr3_aa: CARSLLTGLRGAKAYEQYF
cdr3_nt: TGTGCCAGAAGCCTCCTGACAGGTCTTAGGGGAGCGAAGGCCTACGAGCAGTACTTC

v_call: TRBV28
clone_size: -
j_call: TRBJ2-7
d_call: TRBD2
cdr3_aa: CASKGRTSGFLETAYEQYF
cdr3_nt: TGTGCCAGCAAGGGAAGGACTAGCGGGTTTTTAGAGACTGCCTACGAGCAGTACTTC

v_call: TRBV9
clone_size: once
j_call: TRBJ1-4
d_call: -
cdr3_aa: CASSPTAGTVYEKLFF
cdr3_nt: TGTGCCAGCAGTCCTACCGCTGGCACCGTTTACGAAAAACTGTTTTTT

v_call: TRBV30
clone_size: -
j_call: TRBJ2-3
d_call: TRBD2
cdr3_aa: CDNSGRAYVDTQYF
cdr3_nt: TGTGACAATAGCGGGAGGGCCTATGTAGATACGCAGTATTTT

v_call: TRBV7-3
clone_size: -
j_call: TRBJ2-2
d_call: -
cdr3_aa: CASSLKGPTNTGELFF
cdr3_nt: TGTGCCAGCAGCCTAAAGGGACCCACGAACACCGGGGAGCTGTTTTTT

v_call: TRBV5-6
clone_size: -
j_call: TRBJ2-2
d_call: TRBD1
cdr3_aa: CASSSGTGRSTGELFF
cdr3_nt: TGTGCCAGCAGCTCCGGGACAGGACGGAGCACCGGGGAGCTGTTTTTT